The rows below give T cell receptor beta chains drawn from one sample of a study of neurological immune-mediated disorders. TCRdb used MiXCR to reprocess the 5' RACE reads, holding one entry per CDR3 protein. Of 50,000 to 70,000 distinct CDR3 sequences listed, about 13% were seen once; the top ten hold about 11%. The source material was PBMCs. These TCRs come from a woman in her sixties with HTLV-1-associated myelopathy (HAM/TSP). Both conserved end residues are part of each CDR3. The D gene is left open where the match is weak. Size values are once, few and many counts, or a class for expanded clones, and some rows have none.

D,size,V,J,DNA,CDR3
-,many,TRBV15,TRBJ1-1,TGTGCCACCAGCAGAGATCTTGGATATAACACTGAAGCTTTCTTT,CATSRDLGYNTEAFF
TRBD2,many,TRBV5-1,TRBJ2-5,TGCGCCAGCAGCCTCACTAGCGGGGGAATTCAAGAGACCCAGTACTTC,CASSLTSGGIQETQYF
TRBD2,many,TRBV5-1,TRBJ2-5,TGCGCCAGCAGCTTAGGCGGGACTAGCGGGAGTAAGACCCAGTACTTC,CASSLGGTSGSKTQYF
-,-,TRBV7-3,TRBJ2-3,TGTGCCAGCAGCTCCCGAACCCCCTCCAGGGGAGATAACACAGATACGCAGTATTTT,CASSSRTPSRGDNTDTQYF
TRBD1,many,TRBV28,TRBJ2-3,TGTGCCAGCAGCCCCGGACAGGTTTCAACAGATACGCAGTATTTT,CASSPGQVSTDTQYF
-,many,TRBV12-3/TRBV12-4,TRBJ2-7,TGTGCCAGCAGCCCAGGAGGTCTGGAGCAGTACTTC,CASSPGGLEQYF
-,many,TRBV9,TRBJ1-2,TGTGCCAGCAGCGTAGCGGACACCAACTATGGCTACACCTTC,CASSVADTNYGYTF
-,many,TRBV12-5,TRBJ2-7,TGTGCTAGTGGTTTGGATACGGACGAGCAGTACTTC,CASGLDTDEQYF
TRBD2,many,TRBV5-1,TRBJ2-1,TGCGCCAGCAGCTTGGGACGCCCGGGAGGGGTCAATGAGCAGTTCTTC,CASSLGRPGGVNEQFF
-,many,TRBV14,TRBJ2-1,TGTGCCAGCAGCCAAGCCCAAAAGTGGGGTGAGCAGTTCTTC,CASSQAQKWGEQFF
TRBD1,many,TRBV4-1,TRBJ2-7,TGCGCCAGCAGCCAAGCCCCCAGGGACAGGGTCTACGAGCAGTACTTC,CASSQAPRDRVYEQYF
-,-,TRBV6-5,TRBJ1-2,TGTGCCAGCAGATCTCCCGGGACTTCTAATGGCTACACCTTC,CASRSPGTSNGYTF
-,many,TRBV5-1,TRBJ2-3,TGCGCCAGCAGCCCCGGGAGCCTCACAGATACGCAGTATTTT,CASSPGSLTDTQYF
TRBD1,many,TRBV5-1,TRBJ2-5,TGCGCCAGCAGCGCAAGGGGGCCGCTCGAGACCCAGTACTTC,CASSARGPLETQYF
TRBD2,-,TRBV5-1,TRBJ2-7,TGCGCCAGCAGCTTGGTTGGACTAGCGGACCTAGAACAGTACTTC,CASSLVGLADLEQYF
-,many,TRBV10-3,TRBJ2-7,TGTGCCATCAGTGAGTCCCGGACAGCCGACTCCTACGAGCAGTACTTC,CAISESRTADSYEQYF
TRBD1,many,TRBV15,TRBJ2-7,TGTGCCACCAGCAGAGGGACAGGGGGCGAAGGGCAGTACTTC,CATSRGTGGEGQYF
TRBD1,many,TRBV5-1,TRBJ2-2,TGCGCCAGCAGCTCCGGGACAGGGAACACCGGGGAGCTGTTTTTT,CASSSGTGNTGELFF
-,many,TRBV7-8,TRBJ2-4,TGTGCCAGCAGCCAACAACCGGAAGGAAACATTCAGTACTTC,CASSQQPEGNIQYF
-,many,TRBV20-1,TRBJ1-1,TGCAGTGCTAGAGATCCGGGTAGAGGGGAGAACACTGAAGCTTTCTTT,CSARDPGRGENTEAFF
-,many,TRBV12-3/TRBV12-4,TRBJ1-2,TGTGCCAGCAGTAGTGAGGCACAGTTCATCCGAGGCTACACCTTC,CASSSEAQFIRGYTF
-,many,TRBV18,TRBJ2-7,TGTGCCAGCTCACTTACAGGGTCGGCGGACGAGCAGTACTTC,CASSLTGSADEQYF
-,many,TRBV27,TRBJ2-7,TGTGCCAGCAGTTTCCTACAGGGCGCCTACGAGCAGTACTTC,CASSFLQGAYEQYF